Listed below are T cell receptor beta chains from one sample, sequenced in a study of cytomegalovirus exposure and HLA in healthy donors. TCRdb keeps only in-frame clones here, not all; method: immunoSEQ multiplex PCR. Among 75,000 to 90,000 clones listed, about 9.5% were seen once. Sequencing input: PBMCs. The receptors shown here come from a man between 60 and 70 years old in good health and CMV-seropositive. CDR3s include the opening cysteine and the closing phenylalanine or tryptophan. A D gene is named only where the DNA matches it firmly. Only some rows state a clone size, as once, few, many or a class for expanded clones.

CDR3 protein: CAWSLTQGATEAFF
CDR3 DNA: TGTGCCTGGAGTCTCACCCAGGGGGCCACTGAAGCTTTCTTT
clone size: few
J gene: TRBJ1-1
V gene: TRBV30
D gene: TRBD1

CDR3 protein: CASSLAPTGVYNEQFF
CDR3 DNA: TGTGCCAGCAGCTTAGCGCCAACAGGCGTCTACAATGAGCAGTTCTTC
clone size: few
J gene: TRBJ2-1
V gene: TRBV7-6
D gene: .

CDR3 protein: CASSALPGTEAFF
CDR3 DNA: TGTGCCAGCAGCGCCCTTCCGGGAACTGAAGCTTTCTTT
clone size: few
J gene: TRBJ1-1
V gene: TRBV9
D gene: .

CDR3 protein: CAWKGDKGTGELFF
CDR3 DNA: TGTGCCTGGAAAGGGGACAAGGGGACCGGGGAGCTGTTTTTT
clone size: few
J gene: TRBJ2-2
V gene: TRBV30
D gene: .

CDR3 protein: CASLRDSLGYTF
CDR3 DNA: TGTGCCAGCCTCCGGGACAGTCTTGGCTACACCTTC
clone size: once
J gene: TRBJ1-2
V gene: TRBV28
D gene: TRBD1

CDR3 protein: CASSLVGGQVQGLGYTF
CDR3 DNA: TGCGCCAGCAGCTTGGTTGGTGGACAGGTTCAGGGTCTGGGCTACACCTTC
clone size: .
J gene: TRBJ1-2
V gene: TRBV5-1
D gene: TRBD1

CDR3 protein: CASRTSGVTGTQYF
CDR3 DNA: TGTGCCAGCAGGACTAGCGGGGTTACGGGGACCCAGTACTTC
clone size: few
J gene: TRBJ2-5
V gene: TRBV28
D gene: TRBD2

CDR3 protein: CASSRDSFGETQYF
CDR3 DNA: TGTGCCAGCAGCAGGGACTCGTTCGGGGAGACCCAGTACTTC
clone size: few
J gene: TRBJ2-5
V gene: TRBV5-4
D gene: .

CDR3 protein: CASSDEGTARNQPQHF
CDR3 DNA: TGCGCCAGCAGCGATGAGGGAACGGCTAGAAATCAGCCCCAGCATTTT
clone size: few
J gene: TRBJ1-5
V gene: TRBV4-1
D gene: .

CDR3 protein: CASSRTRENTEAFF
CDR3 DNA: TGTGCCAGCAGTCGGACCCGGGAGAACACTGAAGCTTTCTTT
clone size: .
J gene: TRBJ1-1
V gene: TRBV6-5
D gene: .

CDR3 protein: CASSLRGPQETQYF
CDR3 DNA: TGCGCCAGCAGCTTAAGGGGGCCCCAAGAGACCCAGTACTTC
clone size: few
J gene: TRBJ2-5
V gene: TRBV5-1
D gene: TRBD1

CDR3 protein: CASSLERAGVNEQFF
CDR3 DNA: TGTGCCAGCAGCCTCGAGCGGGCGGGAGTAAATGAGCAGTTCTTC
clone size: .
J gene: TRBJ2-1
V gene: TRBV7-3
D gene: TRBD2

CDR3 protein: CASGGTPAYEQYF
CDR3 DNA: TGTGCCAGTGGCGGGACCCCGGCCTACGAGCAGTACTTC
clone size: .
J gene: TRBJ2-7
V gene: TRBV19
D gene: .

CDR3 protein: CASVDRGYGYTF
CDR3 DNA: TGTGCCAGCGTGGACAGGGGATACGGCTACACCTTC
clone size: few
J gene: TRBJ1-2
V gene: TRBV28
D gene: TRBD1

CDR3 protein: CASSPSGRRDTGELFF
CDR3 DNA: TGTGCCAGCAGCCCCTCGGGGAGGAGGGACACCGGGGAGCTGTTTTTT
clone size: few
J gene: TRBJ2-2
V gene: TRBV7-9
D gene: .

CDR3 protein: CAWSSPSAEAFF
CDR3 DNA: TGTGCCTGGAGTAGCCCTAGCGCTGAAGCTTTCTTT
clone size: few
J gene: TRBJ1-1
V gene: TRBV30
D gene: .

CDR3 protein: CASSVERIGDTEAFF
CDR3 DNA: TGTGCCAGCAGCGTAGAAAGGATAGGGGACACTGAAGCTTTCTTT
clone size: few
J gene: TRBJ1-1
V gene: TRBV9
D gene: .

CDR3 protein: CASSLGGPYQPQHF
CDR3 DNA: TGTGCCAGCAGTTTAGGAGGCCCCTATCAGCCCCAGCATTTT
clone size: few
J gene: TRBJ1-5
V gene: TRBV27
D gene: .

CDR3 protein: CASSLAERGRMRETQYF
CDR3 DNA: TGTGCCAGCAGCTTAGCTGAGCGGGGGCGGATGCGGGAGACCCAGTACTTC
clone size: few
J gene: TRBJ2-5
V gene: TRBV7-9
D gene: TRBD2

CDR3 protein: CARGGVQETQYF
CDR3 DNA: TGTGCCCGAGGGGGGGTACAAGAGACCCAGTACTTC
clone size: .
J gene: TRBJ2-5
V gene: TRBV30
D gene: .

CDR3 protein: CASSPGGSGGETQYF
CDR3 DNA: TGTGCCAGCAGCCCGGGGGGGTCCGGAGGAGAGACCCAGTACTTC
clone size: few
J gene: TRBJ2-5
V gene: TRBV5-4
D gene: TRBD2

CDR3 protein: CASSGGTSGGTYQETQYF
CDR3 DNA: TGTGCCAGCAGCGGGGGGACTAGCGGGGGGACGTACCAAGAGACCCAGTACTTC
clone size: .
J gene: TRBJ2-5
V gene: TRBV11-2
D gene: TRBD2

CDR3 protein: CASSPHWTSGGYDEQFF
CDR3 DNA: TGTGCTAGCAGCCCTCACTGGACTAGCGGGGGTTATGATGAGCAGTTCTTC
clone size: few
J gene: TRBJ2-1
V gene: TRBV7-7
D gene: TRBD2

CDR3 protein: CASTRGVEGGEQFF
CDR3 DNA: TGTGCCAGCACCCGGGGGGTGGAGGGTGGGGAGCAGTTCTTC
clone size: few
J gene: TRBJ2-1
V gene: TRBV7-9
D gene: TRBD2

CDR3 protein: CASSQSRDRYNEQFF
CDR3 DNA: TGCGCCAGCAGCCAGTCCCGGGACAGGTACAATGAGCAGTTCTTC
clone size: .
J gene: TRBJ2-1
V gene: TRBV10-1
D gene: TRBD1

CDR3 protein: CASITGLVLAGVTGELFF
CDR3 DNA: TGTGCCAGCATCACCGGACTGGTTCTAGCGGGAGTTACCGGGGAGCTGTTTTTT
clone size: .
J gene: TRBJ2-2
V gene: TRBV21-1
D gene: .

CDR3 protein: CASSTLDREIREQYF
CDR3 DNA: TGTGCCAGCAGTACCCTGGACAGGGAAATTCGCGAGCAGTACTTC
clone size: few
J gene: TRBJ2-7
V gene: TRBV28
D gene: TRBD1

CDR3 protein: CASSPQTGTGTDTQYF
CDR3 DNA: TGTGCCAGCAGCCCCCAGACAGGGACGGGAACAGATACGCAGTATTTT
clone size: few
J gene: TRBJ2-3
V gene: TRBV7-2
D gene: TRBD1

CDR3 protein: CASSPGNQSSEQYF
CDR3 DNA: TGTGCCAGCAGCCCAGGCAACCAGTCGAGCGAGCAGTACTTC
clone size: .
J gene: TRBJ2-7
V gene: TRBV11-3
D gene: .

CDR3 protein: CASNFGQPDTQYF
CDR3 DNA: TGTGCCAGCAATTTTGGACAGCCAGATACGCAGTATTTT
clone size: .
J gene: TRBJ2-3
V gene: TRBV2
D gene: .